The 7 T cell receptor beta chains below were found in one sample sequenced in a study of T cells after yellow fever vaccination. One entry per CDR3 protein, called by TCRdb with MiXCR from the 5' RACE reads. The table has under 550,000 distinct CDR3 sequences, less than 25% seen once. The specimen comprised PBMCs, sampled roughly 23 days after the first yellow fever vaccination. Source of these receptors: a young man who received the YFV17D yellow fever vaccine.

The chain has TRBV6-1 and TRBJ2-4; D may be TRBD1 or TRBD2 (5 bases each). With 6 bases removed from V and 7 bases from J, the gap between germline ends came to 16 bases. Germline-derived CDR1 and CDR2 are MNHNS and SASEGT. This CDR3 has 14 residues. CDR3 in amino acids: CASSPSAEGNIQYF. CDR3 sequence (DNA): TGTGCCAGCAGCCCCTCGGCCGAGGGGAACATTCAGTACTTC.

This chain uses TRBV7-8 with TRBJ2-1; 7 nucleotides line up with TRBD2. The V gene's germline CDR1 is SGHVS and CDR2 FQNEAQ. The V segment lost 0 bases and the J segment 2 bases; nucleotides outside the gene matches: 4. This CDR3 is built from 16 residues. In DNA form, the CDR3 reads TGTGCCAGCAGCTTAGCGTCTAGCGGCCCCTACAATGAGCAGTTCTTC. Encoded protein: CASSLASSGPYNEQFF. The full variable domain, in which reference TRBV7-8 and TRBJ2-1 provide the parts outside the CDR3, is GAGVSQSPRYKVAKRGQDVALRCDPISGHVSLFWYQQALGQGPEFLTYFQNEAQLDKSGLPSDRFFAERPEGSVSTLKIQRTQQEDSAVYLCASSLASSGPYNEQFFGPGTRLTVL.

The rearrangement joins TRBV7-9 to TRBJ1-2; 8 nucleotides match TRBD1. Germline assignment: CDR1 SEHNR and CDR2 FQNEAQ (reference sequence). CDR3 length: 15 amino acids. J lost 3 bases, V lost 5 bases, and 8 bases had no gene match. CDR3 region: CASSPKNRGDYGYTF. CDR3 nucleotides: TGTGCCAGCAGCCCCAAAAACAGGGGGGACTATGGCTACACCTTC.

The V gene is TRBV6-1, the J gene TRBJ2-5; 8 bases agree with TRBD1. V was clipped by 6 bases and J by 5 bases; unmatched bases: 11. Germline CDR1 and CDR2: MNHNS and SASEGT. The CDR3 runs to 15 residues. The CDR3 DNA follows: TGTGCCAGCAGAGGCGGGACAGGTCGGTGGGAGACCCAGTACTTC. Its translation: CASRGGTGRWETQYF.

V and J are TRBV7-9 and TRBJ2-3; D may be TRBD1 or TRBD2 (7 bases each). Germline CDR1 SEHNR, CDR2 FQNEAQ (reference sequence). The CDR3 covers 14 residues. Trimming took 8 bases from V and 4 from J, leaving 16 bases between them. CDR3 region: CASPARGGADTQYF. The CDR3 nucleotides are TGTGCCAGCCCTGCCAGGGGGGGCGCAGATACGCAGTATTTT.

The chain couples TRBV11-2 to TRBJ1-1, with D possibly TRBD1 on 5 matching bases. The V gene's germline CDR1 is SGHAT and CDR2 FQNNGV. Trimming pared 5 bases from V and 7 bases from J, leaving 11 bases between. CDR3 length: 12 residues. DNA for the CDR3: TGTGCCAGCAGCCGCTCGGGGCATGAAGCTTTCTTT. Amino acid sequence: CASSRSGHEAFF. Based on the CDR3 plus reference TRBV11-2 and TRBJ1-1, the full variable domain is EAGVAQSPRYKIIEKRQSVAFWCNPISGHATLYWYQQILGQGPKLLIQFQNNGVVDDSQLPKDRFSAERLKGVDSTLKIQPAKLEDSAVYLCASSRSGHEAFFGQGTRLTVV.

This clonotype was picked up a small number of times. The genes are TRBV24-1 and TRBJ2-3, with D uncertain. The V gene lost 4 bases and the J gene lost 6 bases, with 10 bases spanning the gap. This CDR3 is built from 13 residues. Germline lookup yields CDR1 KGHDR and CDR2 SFDVKD. In DNA form, the CDR3 reads TGTGCCACCAGTGACAGGAGAATTGATACGCAGTATTTT. It translates to CATSDRRIDTQYF.